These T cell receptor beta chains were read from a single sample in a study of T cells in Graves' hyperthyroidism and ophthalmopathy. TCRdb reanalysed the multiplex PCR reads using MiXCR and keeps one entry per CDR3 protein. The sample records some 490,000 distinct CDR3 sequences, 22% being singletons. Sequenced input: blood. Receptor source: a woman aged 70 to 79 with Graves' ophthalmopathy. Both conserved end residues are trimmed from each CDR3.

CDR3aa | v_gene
ASSPSTGPYEQY | TRBV12-3/TRBV12-4
ASSSRTLGTDTQY | TRBV5-1
ASSRTSGNVYNEQF | TRBV7-2
ASSQDYGELHEQY | TRBV14
ASSQEGSGLVQPQH | TRBV4-1
ASSLDRGRTGELF | TRBV7-3
ASSVRTGDTEAF | TRBV6-1
ASSRQMGEQF | TRBV3-1
ASSPGVSSYGYT | TRBV19
SVFDSLTGANVLT | TRBV29-1
ASRSQGYEQY | TRBV5-1
ASSLSSRSSGKH | TRBV28
ASSQDASLRQY | TRBV4-1
ASSFATGTYNEQF | TRBV12-3/TRBV12-4
ASSVRTSGSTDTQY | TRBV6-1
ASGQIYSLYNEQF | TRBV19
ASSLDRGPNEQY | TRBV12-3/TRBV12-4
ASSPPGGGGQETQY | TRBV9
ASSQDRGLAPYNEQF | TRBV14
ASSWETNTGELF | TRBV7-6
ASSLTDSNQPQH | TRBV28
ASRIYMGGASYEQY | TRBV6-1
ASSPWTVPYEQY | TRBV3-1
ASSLSTTDTQY | TRBV7-8
ASSPPTSGRASEQY | TRBV18
AWGELGGSGDTQY | TRBV30
ASSLAGVHGEQY | TRBV7-9